This T cell receptor beta chain comes out of a study of cytomegalovirus exposure and HLA in healthy donors (dated by TCRdb to about 2017). In terms of the full investigation: An earlier analysis of 550 to 700 of the donors reported approximately 290 Gb of sequence data and 100 million to 140 million unique TCR beta sequences from about 200 million T cells. Because of strong linkage in the cohort, roughly five DR-DQ haplotypes were treated as single units for association and clustering. A later genetic analysis used genome-wide SNP genotypes for about 60% of the 666 donors, treating that subset as a discovery cohort. All discovery cohort repertoires had been generated on a single sequencing platform. The number of donors typed differed by locus, with about 620-630 for A, B, C, DRB1 and DQB1, around 560 for DQA1, approximately 580 for DPA1, and over 400 for DPB1. An early release that covered roughly 600 HLA-typed donors contained approximately 300 gigabases of sequencing data and tens of millions of unique TCR sequences. The study profiled the T cell repertoires of under 850 subjects by immunosequencing and related them to cytomegalovirus serostatus. Alongside the repertoire data, information on donor age, sex, ethnicity and CMV serostatus was compiled. In the later analysis, no new phenotypic data were used to find candidate immune exposures; instead, reliance was placed on TCR beta sequences and their occurrence across donors. Both class I and class II loci were covered by HLA typing, at four-digit resolution. Among about 410 genotyped donors of the cohort, an average of roughly 230,000 unique TCR beta nucleotide sequences was sequenced per donor, of which about 19% were non-productive. Of the roughly 400 genotyped donors, 80% to 90% were placed in the genetic ancestry cluster associated with self-reported Caucasian donors. To predict cytomegalovirus infection status, the study combined high-throughput TCR immunosequencing, statistical association of individual TCRs with disease status, and machine learning. The study aimed to test whether cataloging public T cell receptors could reveal signatures of past pathogen exposure. To study patterns of TCR occurrence, a later analysis re-analyzed previously published TCR beta repertoires from 600 to 750 donors and added high-resolution HLA genotyping. Along with the approximately 700-subject first cohort, a separate validation cohort of approximately 110 different subjects was used. An earlier analysis of 450 to 750 of the donors used high-throughput TCR beta sequencing to judge whether each TCR beta V gene segment behaved as functional or pseudogenic. Points the paper makes about the study in general: When HLA alleles, especially DR and DQ, strongly co-occurred, attributing TCR associations to individual alleles was difficult. The classifier was reported to diagnose cytomegalovirus status with high specificity and sensitivity in both the original cohort and the validation cohort. A few of the identified cytomegalovirus-associated TCR beta chains were confirmed in vitro to be specific for cytomegalovirus antigens. A later analysis found that HLA-associated TCR beta chains were more clonally expanded and had lower generation probabilities than equally common non-associated chains. Immune exposure information for the cohort was limited to CMV serostatus. A later genetic analysis reported fewer N-insertions in productive TCRs among donors in an Asian-associated ancestry cluster than the approximately 670-donor mean. Because counts were too low, about 15 rarely observed V segments, including chromosome 9 orphons, were left out of the earlier analysis of 587 of the donors. According to a later analysis, parvovirus B19, influenza, CMV and Epstein-Barr virus appeared linked to several top co-occurrence clusters. Most TCR sequences were seen in very few donors, while some public TCRs were found in many individuals. The presence/absence analyses assumed that sequencing depth was roughly uniform across donors, and that assumption may not be true. Linkage disequilibrium might explain the correlated functional status among segregating V segments, but an unknown experimental factor could not be excluded. A further reported finding was that TCR beta sequences accurately predicted the HLA-A and HLA-B alleles for most subjects in the first cohort. The 87-base-pair reads could not distinguish some IMGT-functional V segments, including TRBV6-2 and TRBV6-3, so those segments were excluded. The study listed approximately 150 TCR beta chains as associated with cytomegalovirus. Because HLA typing was unavailable for some donors at each locus, only the typed subset was used in association tests. In an earlier analysis of about 550 of the donors, most TCR beta V segments were observed in productive rearrangements about 87% or about 30% of the time, broadly matching IMGT annotations. It was suggested by the authors that the approach could potentially be generalized to other disease states and immunological phenotypes. In this cohort, only TCR beta chains were sequenced, and detectable features were limited by the absence of alpha or paired-chain data. Most CMV-associated TCR beta chains appeared to be HLA-restricted in a later analysis, and the HLA associations seemed to be driven largely by CMV exposure. A later analysis associated 16,951 TCR beta sequences with specific HLA alleles at a false discovery rate of 0.05. An association between a missense DCLRE1C variant and V-gene and J-gene trimming of TCR beta chains was found in a later genetic analysis and replicated in an independent cohort. A cluster of highly shared sequence variants was judged likely to be a technical artifact of the sequencing pipeline. In a later analysis, TCR association rates were found to vary across HLA loci, with the most associated TCRs seen for DRB1 alleles and the fewest for HLA-C alleles.

Libraries were prepared through the immunoSEQ multiplex PCR assay. For the multiplex PCR, a mixture combining 60 forward primers for TCR Vbeta segments and 13 reverse primers for TCR Jbeta segments was used. Amplification of the CDR3 region of rearranged TCR beta genes was performed with a multiplex PCR assay on genomic DNA. Amplified TCR beta libraries were sequenced as 87-base-pair reads on the Illumina HiSeq System. From the authors' description of their analysis: A later analysis tallied some 79 million unique TCR beta chains across the 666 repertoires, and approximately 12 million of those chains were shared by two or more donors. A nearest-neighbor algorithm error-corrected the raw reads and collapsed the reads into unique sequences, merging closely related sequences to remove PCR and sequencing errors. To assign V, D and J gene segments, CDR3 sequences were aligned to IMGT reference sequences. For a sequence to be retained, a match of at least six nucleotides was required to both a V gene segment and a J gene segment. A rearrangement was called productive if the CDR3 had no stop codons and remained in frame with V and J, and every other rearrangement was called non-productive. CDR3 was defined according to IMGT convention as the region running from the second conserved V-encoded cysteine to the conserved J-encoded phenylalanine. Sequences without an unambiguous match to a single V gene segment were excluded from the earlier analysis of almost 600 of the donors. An earlier analysis of several hundred of the donors classified V segments as functional when productive rearrangements were above 56.7% and as segregating when the standard deviation between donors was above 5%. A statistical classification framework was built for diagnosing cytomegalovirus status from the catalog of TCR beta chain sequences. V and J gene assignment, in a later analysis, came from comparing TCR nucleotide sequences with IMGT/GENE-DB human TR gene sequences. In a later analysis, CDR3 sequences and most-parsimonious VDJ recombination scenarios were assigned using the TCRdist pipeline. A later analysis defined each TCR beta chain by its CDR3 amino acid sequence plus V-gene family, and excluded reads lacking a unique V-gene family. A later analysis removed 500 to 600 highly shared, low-generation-probability nucleotide sequences to deal with suspected cross-contamination and a sequencing artifact. In a later analysis, a clonal expansion index was calculated for each public chain from normalized within-repertoire ranks of inferred template counts. In a later analysis, generation probabilities were computed with a VDJ recombination model fitted to out-of-frame rearrangements, and the resulting probabilities were checked against IGoR. In a later analysis, hypergeometric tests were used to score TCR-TCR, TCR-HLA and TCR-CMV co-occurrence, with a repertoire-size bias correction applied to TCR pairs. To estimate false discovery rates, a later analysis permuted the HLA or CMV assignments 20 times. In a later analysis, co-occurring TCRs were grouped with DBSCAN, and TCRdist sequence similarity was added when clustering was performed within HLA-allele-positive subsets. Repertoires with fewer than 30,000 or more than 120,000 public chains were left out of co-occurrence clustering, as were a few repertoires with anomalous nucleotide sharing. Held by TCRdb, this immuneACCESS table contains in-frame sequences only and omits some clones. Under half of the omission traces to an unresolved V gene where checked; the cause of the rest is unknown. V and J calls and clone size are given by that table; D and trimming were obtained from the DNA. The sample table holds tens of thousands of clones, of which about four fifths were seen once. Of the sample, approximately 3.6% is held by the ten largest clones.

The germline V gene encodes CDR1 SQVTM and CDR2 ANQGSEA. V loses 4 bases of germline sequence and J loses 5 bases, and the interval between the two ends is 13 bases. From its cysteine to its phenylalanine, the CDR3 spans 13 amino acids. Only the CDR3 portion is preserved as DNA: 39 bases, with reading frame beginning at the first base. The cohort consisted of 650 to 850 healthy bone marrow donors. At the time of sampling, all cohort members were nominally healthy, though unrecorded immune exposures were likely present. The donor tested CMV seronegative, placing the donor among the approximately 360 seronegative members of the cohort. Every donor gave a peripheral blood sample, and the peripheral blood mononuclear cells from that sample were used for TCR beta sequencing. The Qiagen DNeasy Blood Extraction Kit was used to extract genomic DNA from the blood cell samples. With respect to this clone: The target of this receptor is not known. The record has no base qualities; no much larger clone is one base away.

The sequenced material came from PBMCs. The source is a man in his fifties or sixties in good health and CMV-seronegative. Recombination linked TRBV29-1 to TRBJ2-3; the D gene is perhaps TRBD2, on 6 matching bases. The nucleotides are TGCAGCGTTGGAACCTTGGGGGGAGATACGCAGTATTTT. Its protein is CSVGTLGGDTQYF.